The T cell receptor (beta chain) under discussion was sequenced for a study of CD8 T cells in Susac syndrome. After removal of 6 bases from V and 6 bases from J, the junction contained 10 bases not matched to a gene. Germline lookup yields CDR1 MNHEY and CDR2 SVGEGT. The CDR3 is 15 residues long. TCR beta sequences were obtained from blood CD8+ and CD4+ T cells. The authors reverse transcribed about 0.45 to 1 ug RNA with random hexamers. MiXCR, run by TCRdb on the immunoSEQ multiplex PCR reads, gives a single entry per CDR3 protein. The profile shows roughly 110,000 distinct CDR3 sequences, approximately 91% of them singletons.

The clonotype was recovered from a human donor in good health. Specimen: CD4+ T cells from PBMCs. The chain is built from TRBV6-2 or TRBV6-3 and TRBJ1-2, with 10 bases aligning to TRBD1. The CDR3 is CASSPTGQGTHGYTF. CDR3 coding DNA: TGTGCCAGCAGCCCAACGGGACAGGGGACACATGGCTACACCTTC.